The rows below give T cell receptor beta chains drawn from one sample of a study of metastatic and nonmetastatic thyroid tumors. TCRdb re-called the PCR reads with MiXCR. The repertoire holds fewer than 55,000 clones, with roughly 16% as singletons. The specimen sequenced was blood. Every receptor here comes from a female donor with papillary thyroid cancer or a benign thyroid nodule (not recorded which). Some clones in this sample may be carry-over from other donors' samples. Each CDR3 is given with its conserved first and last residue. A D gene is named only where the DNA matches it firmly. Size is stated for part of the rows, as once, few or many counts, or as a class when the clone is expanded.

d_gene: TRBD2; v_gene: TRBV3-1; abundance: many; j_gene: TRBJ2-1; CDR3aa: CASSYTSGGRYEQFF; CDR3nt: TGTGCCAGCAGCTACACTAGCGGGGGTCGCTATGAGCAGTTCTTC
d_gene: .; v_gene: TRBV5-3; abundance: .; j_gene: TRBJ2-1; CDR3aa: CASSLSRGDEQFF; CDR3nt: TGTGCCAGTAGCCTCTCCCGAGGGGATGAGCAGTTCTTC
d_gene: TRBD1; v_gene: TRBV9; abundance: many; j_gene: TRBJ2-7; CDR3aa: CASSMGQPYEQYF; CDR3nt: TGTGCCAGCAGCATGGGACAGCCCTACGAGCAGTACTTC
d_gene: TRBD1; v_gene: TRBV7-8; abundance: .; j_gene: TRBJ2-5; CDR3aa: CASSSTGIGETQYF; CDR3nt: TGTGCCAGCAGCTCGACAGGGATAGGAGAGACCCAGTACTTC
d_gene: TRBD1; v_gene: TRBV28; abundance: few; j_gene: TRBJ1-5; CDR3aa: CARGGGAGQPQHF; CDR3nt: TGTGCCAGGGGAGGGGGCGCCGGGCAACCCCAGCATTTT
d_gene: .; v_gene: TRBV11-1; abundance: .; j_gene: TRBJ2-1; CDR3aa: CASSLEGQRGDEQFF; CDR3nt: TGTGCCAGCAGCTTGGAGGGACAGCGTGGGGATGAGCAGTTCTTC
d_gene: .; v_gene: TRBV7-2; abundance: .; j_gene: TRBJ2-6; CDR3aa: CASTISGANVLTF; CDR3nt: TGTGCCAGCACCATCTCTGGGGCCAACGTCCTGACTTTC
d_gene: TRBD2; v_gene: TRBV6-4; abundance: many; j_gene: TRBJ2-7; CDR3aa: CASRPGLAKYEQYF; CDR3nt: TGTGCCAGCAGACCGGGACTAGCGAAATACGAGCAGTACTTC
d_gene: TRBD1; v_gene: TRBV24-1; abundance: .; j_gene: TRBJ1-2; CDR3aa: CAPIGLGTASGVYGYTF; CDR3nt: TGTGCCCCCATCGGCCTCGGGACAGCCTCAGGAGTCTATGGCTACACCTTC
d_gene: TRBD2; v_gene: TRBV5-4; abundance: many; j_gene: TRBJ2-5; CDR3aa: CASSRAGPQETQYF; CDR3nt: TGTGCCAGCAGCCGAGCGGGACCCCAAGAGACCCAGTACTTC
d_gene: TRBD1; v_gene: TRBV27; abundance: many; j_gene: TRBJ2-3; CDR3aa: CASSEQGSRTDTQYF; CDR3nt: TGTGCCAGCAGTGAACAGGGGTCACGCACAGATACGCAGTATTTT
d_gene: TRBD2; v_gene: TRBV27; abundance: many; j_gene: TRBJ2-1; CDR3aa: CASSLSGTTISYNEQFF; CDR3nt: TGTGCCAGCAGTTTATCCGGGACTACCATTTCCTACAATGAGCAGTTCTTC
d_gene: .; v_gene: TRBV6-1; abundance: few; j_gene: TRBJ1-2; CDR3aa: CASTYDLGRGDYTF; CDR3nt: TGTGCCAGCACCTACGATCTAGGCAGGGGCGACTACACCTTC
d_gene: .; v_gene: TRBV7-8; abundance: .; j_gene: TRBJ2-1; CDR3aa: CASSLPGLTDEQFF; CDR3nt: TGTGCCAGCAGCTTACCCGGCCTAACCGATGAGCAGTTCTTC
d_gene: .; v_gene: TRBV29-1; abundance: many; j_gene: TRBJ1-2; CDR3aa: CSAKQDGYTF; CDR3nt: TGCAGCGCGAAGCAGGATGGCTACACCTTC
d_gene: .; v_gene: TRBV12-3/TRBV12-4; abundance: many; j_gene: TRBJ2-1; CDR3aa: CASSTSAGGSYNEQFF; CDR3nt: TGTGCCAGCAGTACTTCAGCGGGTGGCTCCTACAATGAGCAGTTCTTC
d_gene: TRBD2; v_gene: TRBV28; abundance: few; j_gene: TRBJ2-7; CDR3aa: CASSLWACGTNPYEQYF; CDR3nt: TGTGCCAGCAGTTTATGGGCGTGCGGGACTAATCCCTACGAGCAGTACTTC
d_gene: TRBD1; v_gene: TRBV28; abundance: many; j_gene: TRBJ1-4; CDR3aa: CASNRDRGEKLFF; CDR3nt: TGTGCCAGCAATCGGGACAGGGGTGAAAAACTGTTTTTT
d_gene: TRBD1; v_gene: TRBV20-1; abundance: .; j_gene: TRBJ2-3; CDR3aa: CSASGTGYTDTQYF; CDR3nt: TGCAGTGCCTCCGGGACAGGGTACACAGATACGCAGTATTTT
d_gene: .; v_gene: TRBV9; abundance: many; j_gene: TRBJ2-1; CDR3aa: CASSFGHGLGSEQFF; CDR3nt: TGTGCCAGCAGCTTTGGACACGGGCTAGGTTCTGAGCAGTTCTTC
d_gene: TRBD1; v_gene: TRBV29-1; abundance: many; j_gene: TRBJ2-1; CDR3aa: CSVAGQGRDEQFF; CDR3nt: TGCAGCGTTGCGGGACAGGGGCGTGATGAGCAGTTCTTC
d_gene: .; v_gene: TRBV19; abundance: many; j_gene: TRBJ1-4; CDR3aa: CATRSRMDEKLFF; CDR3nt: TGTGCCACTCGTTCGAGGATGGATGAAAAACTGTTTTTT
d_gene: .; v_gene: TRBV2; abundance: few; j_gene: TRBJ2-7; CDR3aa: CASSERFGEQYF; CDR3nt: TGTGCCAGCAGCGAAAGGTTCGGCGAGCAGTACTTC
d_gene: .; v_gene: TRBV5-1; abundance: many; j_gene: TRBJ1-6; CDR3aa: CASSFSTGRESPLHF; CDR3nt: TGCGCCAGCAGCTTCTCTACAGGGAGGGAATCACCCCTCCACTTT
d_gene: .; v_gene: TRBV7-9; abundance: .; j_gene: TRBJ2-5; CDR3aa: CASSLRGVETQYF; CDR3nt: TGTGCCAGCAGCTTGCGAGGGGTCGAGACCCAGTACTTC
d_gene: .; v_gene: TRBV6-5; abundance: few; j_gene: TRBJ1-5; CDR3aa: CASSYGEAQPQHF; CDR3nt: TGTGCCAGCAGTTACGGGGAGGCTCAGCCCCAGCATTTT
d_gene: TRBD2; v_gene: TRBV28; abundance: .; j_gene: TRBJ2-5; CDR3aa: CASSESGRLSETQYF; CDR3nt: TGTGCCAGCAGTGAGAGCGGGAGACTGTCCGAGACCCAGTACTTC
d_gene: .; v_gene: TRBV28; abundance: many; j_gene: TRBJ2-5; CDR3aa: CASSLGFRGRETQYF; CDR3nt: TGTGCCAGCAGTTTAGGGTTTAGGGGAAGGGAGACCCAGTACTTC
d_gene: .; v_gene: TRBV10-1; abundance: .; j_gene: TRBJ2-5; CDR3aa: CANSSSPDGSQYF; CDR3nt: TGCGCCAACAGTTCCAGCCCCGACGGATCCCAGTACTTC
d_gene: .; v_gene: TRBV10-1; abundance: .; j_gene: TRBJ2-7; CDR3aa: CASSEISGPYEQYF; CDR3nt: TGCGCCAGCAGTGAGATATCCGGGCCCTACGAGCAGTACTTC
d_gene: .; v_gene: TRBV12-3/TRBV12-4; abundance: .; j_gene: TRBJ2-7; CDR3aa: CASSTDSLEQYF; CDR3nt: TGTGCCAGCAGTACAGATTCTCTCGAGCAGTACTTC
d_gene: .; v_gene: TRBV5-5; abundance: many; j_gene: TRBJ1-4; CDR3aa: CASTDDPGAGGEKLFF; CDR3nt: TGTGCCAGCACCGACGACCCTGGGGCTGGGGGTGAAAAACTGTTTTTT
d_gene: TRBD1; v_gene: TRBV5-1; abundance: many; j_gene: TRBJ1-1; CDR3aa: CASNDGTGGTEAFF; CDR3nt: TGCGCCAGCAACGACGGGACAGGGGGAACTGAAGCTTTCTTT
d_gene: TRBD1; v_gene: TRBV4-2; abundance: many; j_gene: TRBJ1-2; CDR3aa: CASSQRGRYGYTF; CDR3nt: TGTGCCAGCAGCCAAAGGGGGCGCTATGGCTACACCTTC
d_gene: TRBD1; v_gene: TRBV24-1; abundance: many; j_gene: TRBJ2-3; CDR3aa: CATSDPARDRGPDTQYF; CDR3nt: TGTGCCACCAGTGATCCTGCCCGGGACAGGGGTCCAGATACGCAGTATTTT
d_gene: .; v_gene: TRBV30; abundance: few; j_gene: TRBJ2-7; CDR3aa: CAWSGGKQADYEQYF; CDR3nt: TGTGCCTGGAGTGGGGGGAAACAGGCCGACTACGAGCAGTACTTC
d_gene: .; v_gene: TRBV20-1; abundance: .; j_gene: TRBJ2-7; CDR3aa: CSLRHETGRRNEQYF; CDR3nt: TGCAGCCTTCGACATGAGACGGGGAGAAGGAACGAGCAGTACTTC
d_gene: .; v_gene: TRBV29-1; abundance: few; j_gene: TRBJ2-5; CDR3aa: CSVEDSTGETQYF; CDR3nt: TGCAGCGTTGAAGATTCGACAGGAGAGACCCAGTACTTC
d_gene: TRBD1; v_gene: TRBV7-9; abundance: many; j_gene: TRBJ1-1; CDR3aa: CASSLLNAGGTAFF; CDR3nt: TGTGCCAGCAGCTTGTTAAATGCAGGGGGCACAGCTTTCTTT
d_gene: TRBD2; v_gene: TRBV3-1; abundance: many; j_gene: TRBJ2-5; CDR3aa: CASSPPRLAGGETQYF; CDR3nt: TGTGCCAGCAGCCCCCCTAGACTAGCGGGAGGGGAGACCCAGTACTTC
d_gene: TRBD1; v_gene: TRBV6-1; abundance: medium-sized; j_gene: TRBJ2-7; CDR3aa: CASSDRGLLSYEQYF; CDR3nt: TGTGCCAGCAGCGACAGGGGGCTTCTCTCCTACGAGCAGTACTTC
d_gene: TRBD1; v_gene: TRBV2; abundance: many; j_gene: TRBJ2-3; CDR3aa: CATRQGKTTDTQYF; CDR3nt: TGTGCCACCCGACAGGGGAAGACCACAGATACGCAGTATTTT
d_gene: TRBD1; v_gene: TRBV6-5; abundance: .; j_gene: TRBJ2-3; CDR3aa: CASSPKQGAPRAADTQYF; CDR3nt: TGTGCCAGCAGTCCGAAACAGGGGGCGCCGCGGGCAGCAGATACGCAGTATTTT
d_gene: .; v_gene: TRBV6-1; abundance: few; j_gene: TRBJ2-7; CDR3aa: CASVGTVEGEQYF; CDR3nt: TGTGCCAGCGTGGGGACAGTGGAGGGCGAGCAGTACTTC
d_gene: .; v_gene: TRBV20-1; abundance: .; j_gene: TRBJ1-1; CDR3aa: CSAGLNTEAFF; CDR3nt: TGCAGTGCAGGACTGAACACTGAGGCTTTCTTT
d_gene: .; v_gene: TRBV9; abundance: many; j_gene: TRBJ1-5; CDR3aa: CASSVDGFVNQPQHF; CDR3nt: TGTGCCAGCAGCGTAGATGGGTTTGTGAATCAGCCCCAGCATTTT
d_gene: .; v_gene: TRBV24-1; abundance: .; j_gene: TRBJ2-5; CDR3aa: CATSAPSWRAGASQDTQYF; CDR3nt: TGTGCCACCAGTGCCCCTAGCTGGAGGGCCGGGGCCTCCCAAGACACCCAGTACTTC
d_gene: .; v_gene: TRBV18; abundance: few; j_gene: TRBJ1-1; CDR3aa: CASSPQGYRDTEAFF; CDR3nt: TGTGCCAGCTCACCCCAGGGCTATCGGGACACTGAAGCTTTCTTT
d_gene: TRBD1; v_gene: TRBV29-1; abundance: many; j_gene: TRBJ2-7; CDR3aa: CSVRKPGQVSYEQYF; CDR3nt: TGCAGCGTCCGAAAACCGGGACAGGTTTCCTACGAGCAGTACTTC
d_gene: .; v_gene: TRBV14; abundance: .; j_gene: TRBJ1-3; CDR3aa: CASSQAGVSGNTIYF; CDR3nt: TGTGCCAGCAGCCAAGCAGGGGTTTCTGGAAACACCATATATTTT
d_gene: .; v_gene: TRBV7-2; abundance: few; j_gene: TRBJ2-7; CDR3aa: CASSTGRGYEQYF; CDR3nt: TGTGCCAGCAGCACGGGGCGGGGATACGAGCAGTACTTC
d_gene: TRBD1; v_gene: TRBV12-3/TRBV12-4; abundance: many; j_gene: TRBJ2-3; CDR3aa: CASSAQTGVSTDTQYF; CDR3nt: TGTGCCAGCAGCGCACAGACAGGGGTTAGCACAGATACGCAGTATTTT
d_gene: .; v_gene: TRBV28; abundance: few; j_gene: TRBJ1-5; CDR3aa: CASSLDQPQHF; CDR3nt: TGTGCCAGCAGTTTAGATCAGCCCCAGCATTTT
d_gene: .; v_gene: TRBV6-4; abundance: few; j_gene: TRBJ2-1; CDR3aa: CASSYGGGAWSYNEQFF; CDR3nt: TGTGCCAGCAGTTATGGAGGCGGGGCGTGGTCCTACAATGAGCAGTTCTTC
d_gene: .; v_gene: TRBV15; abundance: .; j_gene: TRBJ2-6; CDR3aa: CASSRARGIGANVLTF; CDR3nt: TGTGCCAGCAGCAGAGCGAGGGGAATAGGGGCCAACGTCCTGACTTTC